This TCR beta chain was recorded in a study of shared clonotypes between healthy human individuals (TCRdb year 2020). As for the study more broadly: Three men and a couple of women, aged 18 to 49 years, made up the cohort. Blood TCR repertoires of four to six healthy adults were deeply sequenced to estimate repertoire size and the extent of clonotype sharing between individuals. Each donor's leukapheresis produced roughly between about 0.9 and 9.5 billion PBMCs. For each donor, three plates each were used for CD4 naive and CD4 memory, two plates were used for CD8 naive, and one plate was used for CD8 memory. To increase sequencing depth and limit assay-specific biases, TCR repertoire library preparation and sequencing were carried out by different laboratories using diverse techniques. The paper as a whole reports these results and caveats: Sampling was limited to blood, and TCR repertoires in tissue likely differ from TCR repertoires in blood. Based on pairwise subsampling, the degree of clonotype sharing among donors was expected to be affected by sequencing depth. Larger estimated clonotype richness was generally found for naive subsets than for memory subsets. Sharing across four donors was observed for approximately 5% of naive CD4, 3.5% of naive CD8, roughly 2.4% of memory CD4, and around 0.4% of memory CD8 clonotypes. Because the study included only a small number of donors, the genetic and exposure-history diversity represented was limited. Higher generation probabilities were observed for clonotypes shared by all four sorted-subset donors than for non-shared clonotypes. Even with the large sequencing depth, rarefaction of the sorted-subset datasets indicated that sequencing was incomplete.

The donors were healthy, HIV-negative adults with no recently reported acute infections or vaccinations. All donors were Caucasian adults living in Nashville, Tennessee, USA. Magnetic negative selection was used to enrich CD4+ T cells, after which naive cells were positively selected on CD45RA and the negative fraction became the memory subset. Blood was obtained by leukapheresis, after which PBMCs were separated by Ficoll-Histopaque density gradient centrifugation and cryopreserved in liquid nitrogen vapor phase. Analytical flow cytometry was used to check the purity and quantity of each magnetically sorted T cell population. Genomic DNA was isolated from every sorted fraction and measured by UV absorbance on a Nanodrop 2000c. Using the deep immunoSEQ assay, TCR CDR3 regions were amplified from genomic DNA by multiplex PCR. Genomic DNA extracted from each cell subset was distributed evenly over all wells of several immunoSEQ 96-well plates, and each plate served as one replicate. Each replicate PCR for sorted subsets received about 210 ng genomic DNA, equal to tens of thousands of T cell genomes. The purified libraries were quantified using a Qubit 3.0 fluorometer, sized with a Bioanalyzer 2100, and then quantified again using the KAPA Library Quantification kit. Every immunoSEQ 96-well plate was sequenced on a separate single-read 150-cycle Illumina NextSeq 550 flow cell. In the source study's methods: The immunoSEQ output contained only junctional sequences without quality scores, so filtering could not match that applied to full-length reads. To assign V/J genes and CDR3, sequences were annotated against IMGT germline references using PyIR, a Python wrapper for IgBLAST v1.9. Reads were removed for weak V/J assignments (E-value above 1e-6), missing CDR3, stop codons, out-of-frame junctions, or ambiguous translated residues. V3J clonotypes were defined by identical inferred V gene, J gene, and CDR3 amino acid sequence. To compute the percentage overlap between repertoires, the number of shared unique clonotypes was divided by the size of the smaller repertoire. Three approaches were used to assess repertoire richness: RTK rarefaction, the Chao1 estimator, and Recon v2.1 estimates of unobserved clonotypes. OLGA was used to compute generation probabilities for all TCRbeta clonotypes that the gDNA method yielded from a handful of donors. TCRdb mirrors the immuneACCESS table, restricted to in-frame sequences. Some clones are absent from its copies; in checked studies, under half trace to an unresolved V gene, and the reason for the others is unknown. That table gives V, J and clone size, and the DNA gave D and trimming. The sample has over a million clones on record, approximately 97% of them singletons. The ten biggest clones cover approximately 1% of the sample.

V loses 4 bases of germline sequence and J loses 3 bases, and the interval between the two ends is 9 bases. From the germline V gene, CDR1 is SQVTM and CDR2 is ANQGSEA. Measured from the cysteine to the phenylalanine, the CDR3 is 12 residues long. Only the CDR3 portion is preserved as DNA: 36 bases, with reading frame beginning at the first base. Comment on this clone: Its antigen is still unknown. No much larger clone exists at a distance of one base, and base qualities are not known.

What was sequenced was naive CD4+ T cells sorted from blood. The cell subset or site tag for this specimen amounts to: CD45RA+ positively selected. The chain is encoded by TRBV29-1 joined to TRBJ1-1; the D gene cannot be resolved reliably. The origin of this receptor is a man younger than 45 in good health. The CDR3 corresponds to CSVAHWDTEAFF. Read as DNA, the sequence is TGCAGCGTTGCGCACTGGGACACTGAAGCTTTCTTT.